The clone carrying this T cell receptor (beta chain) was recorded only once. Its antigen is not known. Primers included in the PCR were 60 Vbeta and 13 Jbeta primers. Measured with immunoSEQ multiplex PCR; TCRdb has only the in-frame clones, and not every one. The sample lists over 120,000 clones; about four fifths were seen once. This sample is part of a study of cytomegalovirus exposure and HLA in healthy donors. Study background: An earlier analysis identified 120 million or so unique TCR beta sequences in about 200 million T cells.

CDR1 is SGHAT and CDR2 is FQNNGV in the germline V gene. The CDR3 runs to 17 residues. V gave up 4 bases and J gave up 0 bases; unmatched junction bases: 6. Study-wide results and limits: As was reported, the HLA-A and HLA-B alleles of most subjects were accurately predicted from TCR beta sequences.

The gene calls are TRBV11-2 and TRBJ2-7; 13 nucleotides line up with TRBD2. The sample comprised PBMCs. The source of this sequence is a man aged 35 to 55 in good health and CMV-seronegative. The DNA of the CDR3 is TGTGCCAGCAGCTCGTGGGGACTAGCGGGGAGCTCCTACGAGCAGTACTTC. Its translation is CASSSWGLAGSSYEQYF.